The rows below give T cell receptor beta chains drawn from one sample of a study of blood T cell repertoires in COVID-19. Using immunoSEQ multiplex PCR, the repertoire was profiled, and TCRdb retains in-frame clones only, with some absent. The sample contains tens of thousands of clones, 80% to 90% of which appear only once. Sequences were obtained from peripheral blood. These receptors were collected from a human donor in a cohort sampled during active COVID-19. Both conserved end residues are trimmed from each CDR3.

v_gene: TRBV25-1
len: 15
CDR3aa: ASSDSSWGTGGETQY

v_gene: TRBV6-2/TRBV6-3
len: 14
CDR3aa: ASSAGPRWGTDTQY

v_gene: TRBV18
len: 12
CDR3aa: ASSLGVANEKLF

v_gene: TRBV25-1
len: 14
CDR3aa: ASSEWRAGMLGEQY

v_gene: TRBV30
len: 10
CDR3aa: ACSQFYNEQF

v_gene: TRBV5-6
len: 14
CDR3aa: ASSNLDRGYQETQY

v_gene: TRBV18
len: 12
CDR3aa: ASSRKQDNTEAF

v_gene: TRBV7-2
len: 11
CDR3aa: ASSPAAGFGYT

v_gene: TRBV5-1
len: 14
CDR3aa: ASSLGVAGSTGELF

v_gene: TRBV7-9
len: 12
CDR3aa: ASSFSSGSETQY

v_gene: TRBV5-1
len: 10
CDR3aa: ASSLATDTQY

v_gene: TRBV11-2
len: 13
CDR3aa: ASSPVSGRADTQY

v_gene: TRBV3-1/TRBV3-2
len: 12
CDR3aa: ASSRTGPYNEQF

v_gene: TRBV7-2
len: 11
CDR3aa: ASSRPSGNSQY

v_gene: TRBV6-5
len: 12
CDR3aa: ASIRTGPNSPLH

v_gene: TRBV30
len: 11
CDR3aa: AWSPTAQGPQH

v_gene: TRBV30
len: 13
CDR3aa: AWSNSGDSTDTQY

v_gene: TRBV11-2
len: 10
CDR3aa: ASSRTRNEQF

v_gene: TRBV28
len: 14
CDR3aa: ASSLFSWTGRYEQY

v_gene: TRBV20-1
len: 14
CDR3aa: SASGAGQALYNEQF

v_gene: TRBV6-2/TRBV6-3
len: 13
CDR3aa: ASSNRHVVVYGYT

v_gene: TRBV6-2/TRBV6-3
len: 14
CDR3aa: ASSDKTGPMNTEAF

v_gene: TRBV2
len: 14
CDR3aa: ASRTPGAGSGNTIY

v_gene: TRBV3-1/TRBV3-2
len: 14
CDR3aa: ASSQRARRGHTEAF

v_gene: TRBV13
len: 12
CDR3aa: ASSSPQGSHGYT

v_gene: TRBV2
len: 13
CDR3aa: ASSLPHRQSSPLH

v_gene: TRBV19
len: 13
CDR3aa: ASSIGRQGGETQY

v_gene: TRBV18
len: 11
CDR3aa: ASSPGQNYGYT

v_gene: TRBV3-1/TRBV3-2
len: 13
CDR3aa: ASTQYGQGGHEQY

v_gene: TRBV6-1
len: 16
CDR3aa: ASSDIAGGKSSYNEQF

v_gene: TRBV29-1
len: 11
CDR3aa: SFALEGGGELF

v_gene: TRBV12-3/TRBV12-4
len: 11
CDR3aa: ASSFDRRNTIY

v_gene: TRBV7-2
len: 12
CDR3aa: ASSSTGGNQPQH

v_gene: TRBV4-3
len: 13
CDR3aa: ASSPTSDMNTEAF

v_gene: TRBV7-9
len: 17
CDR3aa: ASSSGTSGGSPGTDTQY

v_gene: TRBV25-1
len: 10
CDR3aa: ASSEYGFGYT

v_gene: TRBV7-2
len: 14
CDR3aa: ASSLFSGQGKETQY

v_gene: TRBV2
len: 12
CDR3aa: ASSEEGQGAEAF

v_gene: TRBV2
len: 12
CDR3aa: ASSGSSSGNTIY

v_gene: TRBV7-2
len: 12
CDR3aa: ASSLRDRQETQY

v_gene: TRBV12-3/TRBV12-4
len: 11
CDR3aa: ASSPVGVNIQY

v_gene: TRBV13
len: 14
CDR3aa: ASSPRVAGGPDTQY

v_gene: TRBV30
len: 10
CDR3aa: AWSRGTGELF

v_gene: TRBV5-1
len: 14
CDR3aa: ASSLVHSGNTGELF

v_gene: TRBV10-3
len: 11
CDR3aa: AISVQENTEAF

v_gene: TRBV5-1
len: 11
CDR3aa: ASNMAGSNEQF